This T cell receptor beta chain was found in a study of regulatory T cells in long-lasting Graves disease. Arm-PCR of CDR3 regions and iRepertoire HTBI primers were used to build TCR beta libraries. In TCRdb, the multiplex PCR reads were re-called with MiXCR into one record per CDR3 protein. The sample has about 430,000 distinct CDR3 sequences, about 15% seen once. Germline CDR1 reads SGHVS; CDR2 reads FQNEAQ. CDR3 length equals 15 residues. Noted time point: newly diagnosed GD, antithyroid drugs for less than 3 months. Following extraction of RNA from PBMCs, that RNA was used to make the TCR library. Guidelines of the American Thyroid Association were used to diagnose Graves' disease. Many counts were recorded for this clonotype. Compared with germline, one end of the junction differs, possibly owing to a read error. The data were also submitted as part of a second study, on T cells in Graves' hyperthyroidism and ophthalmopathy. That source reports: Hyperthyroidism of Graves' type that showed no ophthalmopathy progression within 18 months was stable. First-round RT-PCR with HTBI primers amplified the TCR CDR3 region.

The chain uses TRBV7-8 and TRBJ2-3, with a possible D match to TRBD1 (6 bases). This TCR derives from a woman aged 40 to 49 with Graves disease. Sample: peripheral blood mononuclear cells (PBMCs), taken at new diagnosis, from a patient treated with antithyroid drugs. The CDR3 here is CANSKQGRGTDTQYF. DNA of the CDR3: TGTGCCAACAGCAAACAGGGTAGGGGCACAGATACGCAGTATTTT. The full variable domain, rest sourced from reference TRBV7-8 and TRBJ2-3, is GAGVSQSPRYKVAKRGQDVALRCDPISGHVSLFWYQQALGQGPEFLTYFQNEAQLDKSGLPSDRFFAERPEGSVSTLKIQRTQQEDSAVYLCANSKQGRGTDTQYFGPGTRLTVL.